The 25 T cell receptor beta chains presented below share a single source sample, sequenced in a study of blood T cell repertoires in COVID-19. This table comes from immunoSEQ multiplex PCR, and its TCRdb copy is limited to in-frame clones, with some not included. The sample has approximately 44,000 clones; 87% are singletons. The material sequenced was peripheral blood. The receptor set was obtained from a man aged 55 to 70 with acute or convalescent COVID-19.

The V call is TRBV4-3, the J call TRBJ1-1; D possibly corresponds to TRBD1 (5 bases). Trimming cost V 1 base and J 0 bases, with 18 bases left between them. CDR1 is LGHNA, CDR2 YSLEER, per germline. The CDR3 has 18 amino acids. The CDR3 DNA reads as TGCGCCAGCAGCCAAGGGGGAGGGGCACAACTCATGAACACTGAAGCTTTCTTT. As protein: CASSQGGGAQLMNTEAFF.

The chain combines TRBV12-5 with TRBJ2-3, with a weak D call TRBD2 (5 bases). The CDR3 runs to 16 residues. V shed 4 bases and J shed 4 bases, with 18 bases lying between them. CDR1 is LGHNT and CDR2 is FRNRAP in the germline V gene. Here the CDR3 reads CASGSLQDFLPDTQYF. DNA for the CDR3: TGTGCTAGTGGTTCCCTCCAGGACTTCCTCCCAGATACGCAGTATTTT.

The chain carries TRBV24-1 and TRBJ2-1; TRBD2 matches 7 bases. Germline assignment: CDR1 KGHDR and CDR2 SFDVKD. Unmatched junction bases numbered 7, after V lost 9 bases and J lost 3 bases. The CDR3 extends over 14 amino acids. CDR3 nucleotide sequence: TGTGCCACCCAGGGAGGGTCGGACTACAATGAGCAGTTCTTC. The encoded protein is CATQGGSDYNEQFF.

The rearrangement uses TRBV6-2 or TRBV6-3 and TRBJ1-1; D call uncertain. The CDR3 runs to 16 residues. Trimming cost V 2 bases and J 8 bases, with 21 bases left between them. Per germline, CDR1 MNHEY and CDR2 SVGEGT. The CDR3 sequence: CASSYDMTPSGDEAFF. The CDR3 DNA is TGTGCCAGCAGTTACGATATGACCCCGAGCGGCGACGAAGCTTTCTTT.

This chain uses TRBV11-2 with TRBJ1-2; 7 bases fit TRBD1. Germline V gene lookup returns CDR1 SGHAT and CDR2 FQNNGV. CDR3 length: 14 residues. Trimming at V came to 5 bases and at J to 4 bases, leaving 7 bases not matched to a gene. CDR3: CASSRGTVLYGYTF. The CDR3 coding sequence is TGTGCCAGCAGCAGAGGGACAGTACTCTATGGCTACACCTTC. Based on the CDR3 plus reference TRBV11-2 and TRBJ1-2, the full variable domain is EAGVAQSPRYKIIEKRQSVAFWCNPISGHATLYWYQQILGQGPKLLIQFQNNGVVDDSQLPKDRFSAERLKGVDSTLKIQPAKLEDSAVYLCASSRGTVLYGYTFGSGTRLTVV.

The chain combines TRBV27 with TRBJ2-3; TRBD1 agrees at 7 bases. Germline V gene lookup returns CDR1 MNHEY and CDR2 SMNVEV (reference sequence). Trimming at V came to 3 bases and at J to 4 bases, leaving 1 base not matched to a gene. The CDR3 sequence is 13 residues long. In DNA form, the CDR3 reads TGTGCCAGCAGTTTGACAGGGTCAGATACGCAGTATTTT. Its protein product is CASSLTGSDTQYF.

The rearrangement joins TRBV7-8 to TRBJ1-5; unclear D gene. CDR3 length: 16 amino acids. The germline V and J ends were trimmed by 7 bases and 1 base, with 17 bases remaining between them. Germline assignment: CDR1 SGHVS and CDR2 FQNEAQ. As DNA, the CDR3 is TGTGCCAGCACCCAAATGGCGGGGATCAGCAATCAGCCCCAGCATTTT. Amino acids: CASTQMAGISNQPQHF.

This clone was recorded only once. The chain links TRBV2 to TRBJ1-1; no reliable D call. The CDR3 runs 12 residues. Germline CDR1 is SNHLY and CDR2 is FYNNEI. V gave up 1 base and J gave up 7 bases, with 7 bases separating them. CDR3 loop: CASSEVRVEAFF. The CDR3 DNA follows: TGTGCCAGCAGTGAAGTCCGGGTTGAAGCTTTCTTT.

This clone was counted between two and nine times. Other nucleotide sequences from this sample produce the same CDR3. This chain links TRBV30 with TRBJ1-5; D gene ambiguous. Germline V gives CDR1 GTSNPN, CDR2 SVGIG (reference sequence). The V gene lost 0 bases and the J gene lost 0 bases, with 3 bases spanning the gap. There are 13 residues in the CDR3. DNA for the CDR3: TGTGCCTGGAGTGTCCGTAGCAATCAGCCCCAGCATTTT. Its protein product is CAWSVRSNQPQHF.

The chain recombines TRBV14 with TRBJ1-1, with a possible D match to TRBD1 (5 bases). The germline gives CDR1 SGHDN, CDR2 FVKESK. V gave up 4 bases and J gave up 2 bases, with 17 bases separating them. The CDR3 contains 16 residues. CDR3 region: CASSLSSTEPNTEAFF. The CDR3 coding sequence is TGTGCCAGCAGCCTATCCTCGACAGAGCCTAACACTGAAGCTTTCTTT.

The rearrangement joins TRBV7-9 to TRBJ1-4, with D uncertain. From germline, CDR1 is SEHNR and CDR2 FQNEAQ (reference sequence). The germline V and J ends were trimmed by 4 bases and 0 bases, with 9 bases remaining between them. The CDR3 is 15 amino acids. CDR3: CASSSLGATNEKLFF. The CDR3 DNA reads as TGTGCCAGCAGCTCCCTAGGAGCAACTAATGAAAAACTGTTTTTT.

This clone was recorded once. The chain uses TRBV9 and TRBJ2-5, with 9 bases matching TRBD1. This CDR3 spans 12 amino acids. Germline V gene sequence: CDR1 SGDLS, CDR2 YYNGEE. The V and J ends lost 0 bases and 13 bases, in that order; junction bases with no gene match: 4. Here the CDR3 DNA reads TGTGCCAGCAGCGTAGATTGGACAGGGGTGTACTTC. Protein sequence: CASSVDWTGVYF.

V gene TRBV15 combines with J gene TRBJ1-2; D not certain. V lost 5 bases and J 6 bases, leaving 19 bases between the germline ends. This CDR3 contains 15 residues. The germline CDR1 and CDR2 sequences are LNHNV and YYDKDF (reference sequence). CDR3 sequence reads: CATSGEPARENGYTF. CDR3 nucleotides: TGTGCCACCAGCGGGGAGCCGGCCAGAGAGAATGGCTACACCTTC. The full variable domain, its missing parts supplied by reference TRBV15 and TRBJ1-2, is DAMVIQNPRYQVTQFGKPVTLSCSQTLNHNVMYWYQQKSSQAPKLLFHYYDKDFNNEADTPDNFQSRRPNTSFCFLDIRSPGLGDTAMYLCATSGEPARENGYTFGSGTRLTVV.

The J gene is TRBJ2-3, the V gene TRBV27; 9 positions agree with TRBD1. CDR1 is MNHEY and CDR2 is SMNVEV in the germline V gene (reference sequence). The CDR3 runs to 16 residues. Trimming cost V 7 bases and J 3 bases; bases outside gene matches: 11. CDR3 DNA sequence: TGTGCCAGCACCTCTCACCCTGGGACAGGGACAGATACGCAGTATTTT. Protein: CASTSHPGTGTDTQYF.

The chain joins TRBV11-2 to TRBJ1-2; D is perhaps TRBD1 (6 bases). Trimming shortened V by 0 bases and J by 4 bases, and 15 bases separated the two germline ends. Germline CDR1 reads SGHAT; CDR2 reads FQNNGV. CDR3 length: 16 amino acids. The DNA for the CDR3 is TGTGCCAGCAGCTTAGATCTCCCAGGGGCCCCCTATGGCTACACCTTC. It translates to CASSLDLPGAPYGYTF.

The V call is TRBV27, the J call TRBJ1-6, with 8 bases fitting TRBD1. Germline CDR1 reads MNHEY; CDR2 reads SMNVEV (reference sequence). The CDR3 length is 17 residues. With 4 bases clipped from V and 7 bases from J, the junction kept 12 bases outside the gene matches. CDR3 sequence: CASSSYPRTGRNSPLHF. Written as DNA, the CDR3 is TGTGCCAGCAGTTCCTACCCTAGGACAGGGAGAAATTCACCCCTCCACTTT.

The chain joins TRBV5-1 to TRBJ1-1; 9 bases match TRBD1. After removal of 0 bases from V and 4 bases from J, the junction contained 13 bases not matched to a gene. The CDR3 runs 18 residues. From germline, CDR1 is SGHRS and CDR2 YFSETQ. The CDR3 DNA follows: TGCGCCAGCAGCTTGGCGGGGACAGGGTTGTTTTTGGGCACTGAAGCTTTCTTT. As protein: CASSLAGTGLFLGTEAFF.

A word on this clone: The junction departs from germline at one end; a sequencing error may be responsible. The gene calls are TRBV7-7 and TRBJ2-2, with TRBD2 identical over 8 bases. CDR1 SSHAT and CDR2 FNYEAQ come from the germline V gene (reference sequence). CDR3 length equals 19 residues. CDR3 nucleotides: TGTGCTAGCAGCTTGGGACGACCGGGACTAGAAACAAACACCGGGGAGCTGTTTTTT. Protein product: CASSLGRPGLETNTGELFF.

This chain joins TRBV6-5 and TRBJ1-5; D remains unclear. V was pared by 8 bases and J by 5 bases, with 16 bases between. Germline CDR1 and CDR2: MNHEY and SVGAGI. The CDR3 has 14 residues. CDR3 in amino acids: CASSRQSTDQPQHF. The CDR3 DNA reads as TGTGCCAGCTCGCGGCAATCTACCGATCAGCCCCAGCATTTT.

This chain joins TRBV9 and TRBJ1-2, with D perhaps TRBD1 (6 bases). Trimming cost V 2 bases and J 4 bases, with 9 bases left between them. The CDR3 loop spans 13 amino acids. Germline V CDR1 and CDR2: SGDLS, YYNGEE. As DNA, the CDR3 is TGTGCCAGCAGCGTCACAGGGTTCTATGGCTACACCTTC. This codes for CASSVTGFYGYTF.

The chain uses TRBV2 and TRBJ2-1; D possibly corresponds to TRBD2 (6 bases). This CDR3 contains 14 residues. Germline V CDR1 and CDR2: SNHLY, FYNNEI. Between the trimmed V and J ends, which lost 6 bases and 4 bases, there was a span of 13 bases. The CDR3 coding sequence is TGTGCCAGCAGCGGCGGGGTTAGGTACAATGAGCAGTTCTTC. Translation: CASSGGVRYNEQFF.

This rearrangement joins TRBV3-1 (or the pseudogene TRBV3-2) to TRBJ1-3; D perhaps matches TRBD1 (6 bases). Germline CDR1 and CDR2: LGHDT and YNNKEL (reference sequence). The CDR3 is made up of 18 amino acids. V was shortened by 0 bases and J by 4 bases, with 19 bases between the two germline ends. The DNA of the CDR3 is TGTGCCAGCAGCCAAGATCGGGGGGCGGTTCAATACGGAAACACCATATATTTT. Translated, it gives CASSQDRGAVQYGNTIYF.

CDR3 DNA: TGTGCCAGCAGCCAAGATTTATCAGGGGGCAGATACAATGAGCAGTTCTTC. Its protein product is CASSQDLSGGRYNEQFF. This rearrangement joins TRBV3-1 (or the pseudogene TRBV3-2) to TRBJ2-1; 8 nucleotides agree with TRBD1. V gave up 0 bases and J gave up 4 bases; unmatched junction bases: 8. The CDR3 loop spans 17 amino acids. Germline CDR1 LGHDT, CDR2 YNNKEL (reference sequence).

The chain has TRBV5-6 and TRBJ1-5, with D perhaps TRBD1 (5 bases). The CDR3 is made up of 16 amino acids. The V gene's germline CDR1 is SGHDT and CDR2 YYEEEE. The V end lost 0 bases, the J end lost 5 bases, and 15 bases lay between the germline ends. CDR3 sequence reads: CASSLGSARAYQPQHF. The CDR3 DNA is TGTGCCAGCAGCTTGGGCTCGGCCAGGGCATATCAGCCCCAGCATTTT.

The chain is built from TRBV19 and TRBJ1-2; 8 nucleotides match TRBD1. The CDR3 contains 14 residues. J gave up 7 bases and V 5 bases, and 9 bases lay outside the gene matches. CDR1 is LNHDA and CDR2 is SQIVND in the germline V gene (reference sequence). CDR3 protein: CASSPQDRAGGYTF. CDR3 in DNA: TGTGCCAGTAGTCCCCAGGACAGGGCGGGTGGCTACACCTTC.